This entry concerns a single TCR beta chain. The antigen remains undetermined. CDR1 and CDR2 from the germline V gene are ENHRY and SYGVKD. This CDR3 has 19 amino acids. J gave up 1 base and V 4 bases, and 15 bases lay outside the gene matches. This sample stems from a study of T-cell reconstitution after alpha-beta-depleted transplantation in children. Using unique molecular identifiers, the investigators prepared the TCRbeta library. TCRdb fed the PCR reads into MiXCR, producing one record per CDR3 protein. This sample has approximately 1,000,000 distinct CDR3 sequences, with under 30% found just once. Study-level findings and limits: In patients about two months after transplant, alpha-beta T cells reportedly arose from several hundred expanded graft clones. Surviving thymic progenitors and recipient T cells were the source of high TCRbeta diversity at day 60 in some patients.

This receptor was identified in a boy in the first two years of life who had a stem cell transplant for SCID, so the T cells may come from the graft donor. The V and J genes are TRBV10-3 and TRBJ2-1; 8 bases fit TRBD1. The input for sequencing was PBMCs, mostly from graft donor cells, taken 360 days after TCRalphabeta/CD19-depleted stem cell transplant. The chain's CDR3 is CAISGPTHRGALSYNEQFF. In nucleotides, the CDR3 is TGTGCCATCAGTGGGCCTACACACAGGGGGGCCCTTTCCTACAATGAGCAGTTCTTC.